This T cell receptor beta chain emerged from a study of blood T cell repertoires in COVID-19. Overall study context: COVID-19 samples collected from the United States, Italy and Spain covered acute and convalescent phases.

Per the study methods: Amplification with reference gene primers provided the estimates of nucleated cell counts. The table came from immunoSEQ multiplex PCR; TCRdb's copy has only in-frame clones and leaves some out. V and J calls and clone size follow that table, whereas D and trimming were derived from the DNA. Altogether 180,000 or so clones are present, about 80% being singletons, with the ten largest covering under 15%. Participants reported their clinical history, and cohort assignment relied on those reports. Sequencing was carried out using PBMCs or T cells enriched from blood (not recorded which). This sequence was found in a man in his 60s who had been exposed to COVID-19.

As DNA, the CDR3 is TGTGCCAGCAGCTCTACCCCCAGCGGGAGAACCTACGAGCAGTACTTC. Protein: CASSSTPSGRTYEQYF. The J gene is TRBJ2-7, the V gene TRBV11-2, with 8 bases that match TRBD2. Per the germline V gene, CDR1 is SGHAT and CDR2 is FQNNGV. V gave up 4 bases and J gave up 2 bases; unmatched junction bases: 10. The CDR3 is made up of 16 amino acids.